This TCR beta chain originates from a study of blood T cell repertoires in COVID-19. On the study more broadly: Sites in the United States, Italy and Spain provided acute and convalescent COVID-19 samples.

This clone was detected once. Original handling: It was from reference gene primer amplification that nucleated cell counts were estimated. Only in-frame clones appear in the TCRdb table, and some are missing; sequencing was by immunoSEQ multiplex PCR. Clonal size and the V and J genes are those of that table, whereas D and trimming came from the DNA. Seen here are about 89,000 clones, more than 65% observed once, and the top ten hold roughly 6%. Seattle cases were enrolled at active infection and followed longitudinally. The specimen was peripheral blood. The receptor was derived from a man aged 65 to 79 with COVID-19, enrolled during active disease.

The CDR3 protein is CASSLDAGTANTIYF. The CDR3, as DNA: TGTGCCAGCAGCTTGGACGCCGGGACAGCAAACACCATATATTTT. The V gene is TRBV7-9, the J gene TRBJ1-3; 7 bases agree with TRBD1. Germline loops: CDR1 SEHNR, CDR2 FQNEAQ (reference sequence). The CDR3 is 15 amino acids. The V segment lost 3 bases and the J segment 6 bases; nucleotides outside the gene matches: 8.